This TCR beta chain emerged from a study of OX40 agonist ivuxolimab in advanced cancers. This CDR3 contains 16 residues. Per germline, CDR1 MGHRA and CDR2 YSYEKL. Trimming stripped 0 bases from V and 4 bases from J, with 13 bases between. The table came from immunoSEQ multiplex PCR; TCRdb's copy has only in-frame clones and leaves some out. Altogether fewer than 65,000 clones are present, around 90% being singletons, with the ten largest covering 0.3% to 0.45%. This TCR was sampled from an adult with an advanced solid tumor such as melanoma, head and neck, liver or kidney cancer. J is TRBJ1-3 and V is TRBV4-1; TRBD1 might be the D (6 bases). The material sequenced was CD4+ or CD8+ T cells sorted from blood, taken in a trial of the OX40 agonist ivuxolimab. The CDR3 nucleotides are TGCGCCAGCAGCCAAGATGGGGGGGGCTCGGGAAACACCATATATTTT. Its translation: CASSQDGGGSGNTIYF.